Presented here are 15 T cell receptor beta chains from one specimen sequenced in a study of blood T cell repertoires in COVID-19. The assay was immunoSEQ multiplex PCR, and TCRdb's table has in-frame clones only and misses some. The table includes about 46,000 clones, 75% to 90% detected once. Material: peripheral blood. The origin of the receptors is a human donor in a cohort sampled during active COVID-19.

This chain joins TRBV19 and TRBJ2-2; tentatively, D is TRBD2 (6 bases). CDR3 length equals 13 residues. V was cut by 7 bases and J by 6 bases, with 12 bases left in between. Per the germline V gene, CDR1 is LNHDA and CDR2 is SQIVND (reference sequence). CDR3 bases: TGTGCCAGTACCAGGGCGGGGCCCGGGGAGCTGTTTTTT. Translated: CASTRAGPGELFF.

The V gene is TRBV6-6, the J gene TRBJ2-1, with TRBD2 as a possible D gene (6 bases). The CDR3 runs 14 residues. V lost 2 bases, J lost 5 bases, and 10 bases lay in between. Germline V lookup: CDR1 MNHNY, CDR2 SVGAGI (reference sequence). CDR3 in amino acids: CASSYGGGDNEQFF. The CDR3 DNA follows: TGTGCCAGCAGTTACGGTGGCGGGGACAATGAGCAGTTCTTC.

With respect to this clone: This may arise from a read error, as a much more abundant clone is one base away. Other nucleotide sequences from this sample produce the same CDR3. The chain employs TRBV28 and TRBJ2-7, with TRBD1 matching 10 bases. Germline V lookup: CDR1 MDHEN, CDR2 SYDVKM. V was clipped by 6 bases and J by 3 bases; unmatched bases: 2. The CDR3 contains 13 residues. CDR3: CASSRTGGYEQYF. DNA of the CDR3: TGTGCCAGCAGCAGGACAGGGGGCTACGAGCAGTACTTC.

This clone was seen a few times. The CDR3 here is CASSLTGIGNTIYF. The DNA for the CDR3 is TGTGCCAGCAGCTTGACAGGGATTGGAAACACCATATATTTT. J is TRBJ1-3 and V is TRBV12-1; TRBD1 reflects the table's D call only, with no check against the DNA. TRBV12-1 is classified as a pseudogene. The CDR3 runs to 14 residues.

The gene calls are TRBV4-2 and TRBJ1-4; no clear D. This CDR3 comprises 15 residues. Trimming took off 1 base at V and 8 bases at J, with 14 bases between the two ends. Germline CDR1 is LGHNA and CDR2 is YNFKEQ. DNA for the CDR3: TGTGCCAGCAGCCAAGTATTCGGACTGGGGGAAAAACTGTTTTTT. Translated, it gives CASSQVFGLGEKLFF.

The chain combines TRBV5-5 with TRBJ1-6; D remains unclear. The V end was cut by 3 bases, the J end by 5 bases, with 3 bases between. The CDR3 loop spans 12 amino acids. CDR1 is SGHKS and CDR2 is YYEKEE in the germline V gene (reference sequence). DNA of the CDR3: TGTGCCAGCAGCTCAGATAATTCACCCCTCCACTTT. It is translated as CASSSDNSPLHF.

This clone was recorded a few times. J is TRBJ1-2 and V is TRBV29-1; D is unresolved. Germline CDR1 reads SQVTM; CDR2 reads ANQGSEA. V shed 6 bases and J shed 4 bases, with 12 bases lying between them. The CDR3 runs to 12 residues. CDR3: CSVDGSGYGYTF. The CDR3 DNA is TGCAGCGTCGACGGTAGCGGCTATGGCTACACCTTC. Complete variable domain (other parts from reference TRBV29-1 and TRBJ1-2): SAVISQKPSRDICQRGTSLTIQCQVDSQVTMMFWYRQQPGQSLTLIATANQGSEATYESGFVIDKFPISRPNLTFSTLTVSNMSPEDSSIYLCSVDGSGYGYTFGSGTRLTVV.

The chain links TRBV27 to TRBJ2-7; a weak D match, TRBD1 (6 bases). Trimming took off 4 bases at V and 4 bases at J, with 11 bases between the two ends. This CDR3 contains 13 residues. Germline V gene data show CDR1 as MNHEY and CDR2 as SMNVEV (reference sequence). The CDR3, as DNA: TGTGCCAGCAGTTCCCGGACAGATTACGAGCAGTACTTC. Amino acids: CASSSRTDYEQYF.

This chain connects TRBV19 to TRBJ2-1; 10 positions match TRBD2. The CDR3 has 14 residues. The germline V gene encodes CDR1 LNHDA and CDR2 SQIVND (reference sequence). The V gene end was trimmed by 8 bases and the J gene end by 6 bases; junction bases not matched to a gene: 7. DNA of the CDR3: TGTGCCAGTTCACCGGGACTAGCGAGCAATGAGCAGTTCTTC. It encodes CASSPGLASNEQFF.

CDR3 sequence (DNA): TGTGCCAGCAGTTTCGACAGGGTTCTTGAAAAACTGTTTTTT. It yields the protein CASSFDRVLEKLFF. The V gene is TRBV28, the J gene TRBJ1-4; TRBD1 matches at 7 bases. This CDR3 is 14 amino acids long. The ends lost 3 bases at V and 7 bases at J; junction bases unmatched: 5. Germline V gene data show CDR1 as MDHEN and CDR2 as SYDVKM.

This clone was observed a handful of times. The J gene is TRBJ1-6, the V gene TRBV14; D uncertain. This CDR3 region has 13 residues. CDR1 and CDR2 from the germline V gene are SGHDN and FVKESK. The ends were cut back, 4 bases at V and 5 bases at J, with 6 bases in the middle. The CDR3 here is CASSLTDNSPLHF. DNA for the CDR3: TGTGCCAGCAGCCTCACGGATAATTCACCCCTCCACTTT.

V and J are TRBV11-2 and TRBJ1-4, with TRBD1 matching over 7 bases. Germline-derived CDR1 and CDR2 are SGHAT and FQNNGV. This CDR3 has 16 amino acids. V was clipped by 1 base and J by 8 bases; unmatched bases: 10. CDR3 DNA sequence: TGTGCCAGCAGCTTAGGAGAAGCGGCAGGGGGGGAAAAACTGTTTTTT. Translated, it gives CASSLGEAAGGEKLFF.

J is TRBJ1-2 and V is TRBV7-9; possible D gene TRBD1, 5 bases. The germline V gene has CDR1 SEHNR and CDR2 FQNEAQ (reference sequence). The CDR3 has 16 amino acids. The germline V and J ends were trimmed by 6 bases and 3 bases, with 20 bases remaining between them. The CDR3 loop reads CASSTLPGDSDYGYTF. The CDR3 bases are TGTGCCAGCAGTACCTTACCGGGGGATTCCGACTATGGCTACACCTTC.

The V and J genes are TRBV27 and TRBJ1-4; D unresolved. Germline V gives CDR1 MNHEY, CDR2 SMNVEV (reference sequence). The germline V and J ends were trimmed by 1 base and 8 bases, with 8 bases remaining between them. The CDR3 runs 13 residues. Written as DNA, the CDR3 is TGTGCCAGCAGTTTATGGTCGGGGGAAAAACTGTTTTTT. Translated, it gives CASSLWSGEKLFF.

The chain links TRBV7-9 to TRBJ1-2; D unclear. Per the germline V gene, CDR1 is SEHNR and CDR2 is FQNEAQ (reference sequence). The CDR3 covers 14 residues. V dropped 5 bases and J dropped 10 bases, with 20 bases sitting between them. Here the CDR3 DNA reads TGTGCCAGCAGCCCTAAAACACGACGGGAAACCTACACCTTC. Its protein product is CASSPKTRRETYTF.